The rows below give T cell receptor beta chains drawn from one sample of a study of pediatric ulcerative colitis. Sequenced by immunoSEQ multiplex PCR; TCRdb stores in-frame clones only, minus some. The table shows 25,000 to 35,000 clones, with around 80% occurring only once. The sequencing input was blood. The receptor set was obtained from a boy under 18 with severe ulcerative colitis. The CDR3 runs from the conserved cysteine through the conserved F or W. The order of the fields is V gene, J gene, clone size, D gene, CDR3 protein, CDR3 DNA. The D gene is left open where the match is weak. The size of a clone is reported for some rows only, either as once, few or many, or as a class for expanded clones.

>TRBV2|TRBJ1-1|-|-
CASSLRDASGSEAFF
TGTGCCAGCAGTCTCCGGGACGCATCGGGGTCTGAAGCTTTCTTT
>TRBV19|TRBJ1-1|once|-
CASKIGQIEAFF
TGTGCCAGTAAAATAGGGCAAATTGAAGCTTTCTTT
>TRBV7-8|TRBJ1-5|-|-
CASSLEGLYSNQPQHF
TGTGCCAGCAGCTTAGAAGGCCTCTATAGCAATCAGCCCCAGCATTTT
>TRBV5-6|TRBJ1-1|-|-
CASSSTGLNTEAFF
TGTGCCAGCAGCTCGACAGGACTGAACACTGAAGCTTTCTTT
>TRBV9|TRBJ2-2|-|-
CASSLISGGELFF
TGTGCCAGCAGCCTTATTTCCGGCGGGGAGCTGTTTTTT
>TRBV7-9|TRBJ2-7|-|TRBD2
CASSLGLAGRSYEQYF
TGTGCCAGCAGCTTAGGGCTAGCGGGGAGGTCCTACGAGCAGTACTTC
>TRBV19|TRBJ1-2|-|TRBD1
CASSAPGQGLNYGYTF
TGTGCCAGTAGTGCGCCGGGACAGGGACTCAACTATGGCTACACCTTC
>TRBV11-2|TRBJ1-1|-|TRBD1
CASSPGGTEAFF
TGTGCCAGCAGTCCAGGGGGAACTGAAGCTTTCTTT
>TRBV4-3|TRBJ2-7|-|-
CASSQGQGDAYEQYF
TGCGCCAGCAGCCAAGGGCAGGGTGATGCCTACGAGCAGTACTTC
>TRBV5-1|TRBJ1-3|-|-
CASSLGVTARIKNLNTIYF
TGCGCCAGCAGCTTGGGTGTGACCGCACGTATAAAAAACCTAAACACCATATATTTT
>TRBV6-1|TRBJ2-5|-|-
CASSEGAQETQYF
TGTGCCAGCAGTGAGGGGGCCCAAGAGACCCAGTACTTC
>TRBV11-2|TRBJ1-2|-|-
CASSHPGGTHTF
TGTGCCAGCAGCCACCCCGGGGGTACCCACACCTTC
>TRBV27|TRBJ1-1|-|TRBD1
CASSSHTGGLRVEAFF
TGTGCCAGCAGTTCCCATACAGGGGGTTTGAGGGTTGAAGCTTTCTTT
>TRBV30|TRBJ1-2|once|TRBD1
CAGTGLFYGYTF
TGTGCCGGGACAGGGCTTTTCTATGGCTACACCTTC
>TRBV27|TRBJ1-1|-|TRBD1
CASSKFDRVNTEAFF
TGTGCCAGCAGTAAGTTTGACAGGGTGAACACTGAAGCTTTCTTT
>TRBV2|TRBJ2-5|-|-
CASSDTGAGYQETQYF
TGTGCCAGCAGTGATACGGGGGCAGGGTATCAAGAGACCCAGTACTTC
>TRBV18|TRBJ2-2|-|-
CASSPGEAGELFF
TGTGCCAGCTCACCAGGGGAGGCCGGGGAGCTGTTTTTT
>TRBV19|TRBJ1-1|-|TRBD1
CATNGQGNTEAFF
TGTGCCACCAATGGACAGGGGAATACTGAAGCTTTCTTT
>TRBV4-1|TRBJ2-1|-|TRBD2
CASSRNSGGAYNEQFF
TGCGCCAGCAGCCGGAATAGCGGGGGAGCTTACAATGAGCAGTTCTTC
>TRBV4-3|TRBJ1-2|-|TRBD1
CASSQDPGQSSYGYTF
TGCGCCAGCAGCCAAGATCCGGGACAGAGCTCCTATGGCTACACCTTC
>TRBV13|TRBJ2-3|-|-
CASSILQGPADTQYF
TGTGCCAGCAGCATATTACAGGGTCCGGCAGATACGCAGTATTTT
>TRBV28|TRBJ2-3|-|TRBD1
CASRSLTGGASDTQYF
TGTGCCAGCAGGTCCCTAACAGGGGGCGCATCAGATACGCAGTATTTT
>TRBV30|TRBJ2-1|-|-
CAWSSGNEQFF
TGTGCCTGGAGTTCCGGGAATGAGCAGTTCTTC
>TRBV13|TRBJ1-2|-|-
CASSLSMAGAYGYTF
TGTGCCAGCAGCCTCTCGATGGCAGGGGCATATGGCTACACCTTC
>TRBV7-6|TRBJ1-2|-|-
CASSLTDKNYGYTF
TGTGCCAGCAGCTTAACGGACAAGAACTATGGCTACACCTTC
>TRBV27|TRBJ2-2|-|TRBD1
CASSSETGITGELFF
TGTGCCAGCAGTTCCGAGACAGGGATCACCGGGGAGCTGTTTTTT
>TRBV19|TRBJ1-2|-|-
CASTAEPGGYGYTF
TGTGCCAGTACCGCTGAACCGGGGGGATATGGCTACACCTTC
>TRBV11-3|TRBJ2-1|-|TRBD2
CASSLESGGANEQFF
TGTGCCAGCAGCTTAGAGAGCGGGGGGGCCAATGAGCAGTTCTTC
>TRBV6-6|TRBJ1-2|-|TRBD1
CASSTNGQGFLGYTF
TGTGCCAGCAGTACTAATGGACAGGGGTTCTTAGGCTACACCTTC
>TRBV25-1|TRBJ2-2|-|-
CASSDLPPGIHTGELFF
TGTGCCAGCAGTGATCTGCCCCCGGGGATCCACACCGGGGAGCTGTTTTTT
>TRBV7-2|TRBJ2-3|-|-
CASSLGGNTDTQYF
TGTGCCAGCAGCTTGGGCGGGAACACAGATACGCAGTATTTT
>TRBV6-5|TRBJ1-2|few|-
CASGQGKGYTF
TGTGCCAGTGGGCAGGGTAAGGGCTACACCTTC
>TRBV5-6|TRBJ2-2|once|TRBD1
CASSWRRQGNTGELFF
TGTGCCAGCAGCTGGAGGAGACAGGGAAACACCGGGGAGCTGTTTTTT
>TRBV6-1|TRBJ1-2|-|-
CASSEVPRAYYGYTF
TGTGCCAGCAGTGAAGTACCCCGGGCCTACTATGGCTACACCTTC
>TRBV4-3|TRBJ2-1|-|TRBD2
CASSQEGAGGRNEQFF
TGCGCCAGCAGCCAAGAAGGGGCGGGGGGCCGCAATGAGCAGTTCTTC
>TRBV5-6|TRBJ2-5|-|-
CASSPQGGETQYF
TGTGCCAGCAGCCCCCAGGGGGGAGAGACCCAGTACTTC
>TRBV6-5|TRBJ1-2|-|-
CASSYSSRHYGYTF
TGTGCCAGCAGTTACTCGAGCAGACACTATGGCTACACCTTC
>TRBV9|TRBJ1-3|-|-
CASSVGGSYSGNTIYF
TGTGCCAGCAGCGTAGGAGGTTCGTACTCTGGAAACACCATATATTTT
>TRBV5-1|TRBJ1-1|-|-
CASKPSFGANTEAFF
TGCGCCAGCAAACCCTCTTTCGGCGCGAACACTGAAGCTTTCTTT
>TRBV9|TRBJ2-6|-|-
CASSDPSRGKGANVLTF
TGTGCCAGCAGCGATCCCAGCCGGGGGAAAGGGGCCAACGTCCTGACTTTC
>TRBV18|TRBJ1-6|-|-
CASSPVGGTLPNSPLHF
TGTGCCAGCTCACCAGTTGGAGGGACACTCCCGAATTCACCCCTCCACTTT
>TRBV27|TRBJ2-7|-|-
CASSLSSMTDYEQYF
TGTGCCAGCAGTTTATCTAGTATGACAGACTACGAGCAGTACTTC
>TRBV28|TRBJ1-1|-|-
CASSTGPPSSSEAFF
TGTGCCAGCAGTACGGGCCCGCCAAGTTCTTCTGAAGCTTTCTTT
>TRBV7-5|TRBJ1-1|once|-
CARSAAEGTMNTEAFF
TGTGCCAGATCTGCTGCGGAAGGAACAATGAACACTGAAGCTTTCTTT
>TRBV28|TRBJ1-2|-|TRBD1
CASSLWQGQGYGYTF
TGTGCCAGCAGTTTATGGCAGGGACAGGGGTATGGCTACACCTTC
>TRBV19|TRBJ1-5|-|-
CASSTPWGQEYSNQPQHF
TGTGCCAGTAGTACCCCGTGGGGGCAGGAGTATAGCAATCAGCCCCAGCATTTT
>TRBV30|TRBJ2-3|-|-
CAWSGGSTDTQYF
TGTGCCTGGAGCGGGGGTAGCACAGATACGCAGTATTTT
>TRBV6-1|TRBJ1-1|-|-
CASSARHLNTEAFF
TGTGCCAGCAGTGCCAGGCATCTGAACACTGAAGCTTTCTTT
>TRBV13|TRBJ2-1|-|TRBD1
CASSLQGAVWGDEQFF
TGTGCCAGCAGCTTACAGGGGGCGGTGTGGGGAGATGAGCAGTTCTTC
>TRBV7-2|TRBJ2-1|-|-
CASSSIQGRLYNEQFF
TGTGCCAGCAGCTCGATCCAGGGACGGTTGTACAATGAGCAGTTCTTC
>TRBV6-4|TRBJ2-3|-|TRBD2
CASRRLAGDTDTQYF
TGTGCCAGCAGGAGACTAGCGGGGGATACAGATACGCAGTATTTT
>TRBV5-6|TRBJ2-1|once|-
CASSFGQLVWEQFF
TGTGCCAGCAGCTTTGGGCAATTGGTTTGGGAGCAGTTCTTC
>TRBV5-1|TRBJ2-7|-|TRBD2
CASSLGPSGGNYEQYF
TGCGCCAGCAGCTTGGGACCTAGCGGGGGGAACTACGAGCAGTACTTC
>TRBV5-4|TRBJ1-3|-|TRBD1
CASSTRGPLRSGNTIYF
TGTGCCAGCAGCACCAGGGGGCCTCTTCGTAGTGGAAACACCATATATTTT
>TRBV5-1|TRBJ2-3|-|TRBD1
CASSWATGDTDTQYF
TGCGCCAGCAGTTGGGCGACAGGGGACACAGATACGCAGTATTTT
>TRBV2|TRBJ2-5|-|-
CASSELFETQYF
TGTGCCAGCAGTGAATTATTTGAGACCCAGTACTTC
>TRBV25-1|TRBJ1-1|-|TRBD1
CASSLGQGFEAFF
TGTGCCAGCAGTCTGGGACAGGGTTTTGAAGCTTTCTTT
>TRBV27|TRBJ1-2|-|-
CASSFRDGPDGYTF
TGTGCCAGCAGTTTCCGGGACGGGCCTGATGGCTACACCTTC